Detailed here is one T cell receptor (beta chain). Its cognate antigen has yet to be identified. It differs at one base from a far larger clone, so likely a read error. This entry belongs to a study of prognosis after radiotherapy for stage I lung cancer (dated by TCRdb to the early 2020s). General notes on the study: Between April 2018 and January 2019, roughly 20 patients with stage I NSCLC were enrolled in Nanjing, China. Peripheral blood TCR beta repertoires were profiled in stage I NSCLC patients before and after stereotactic body radiotherapy, and the repertoires were related to distant failure. The study sequenced some 38 blood samples from around 20 patients, one before and one after SBRT per patient. Roughly 12 patients had adenocarcinoma and 6 or 7 had squamous cell carcinoma as the tumor histology. Distant metastases were developed by four of the 19 patients after SBRT, at a median of roughly 7 months, whereas no significant progression was observed in the other 15 patients. Ages in the cohort of about a dozen men and more than five women ranged from 53 to 84 years, with a median of 74. In every patient, SBRT was given without any concurrent therapy. Using image-guided IMRT or VMAT, SBRT was delivered in 3 to 5 fractions at a biologically effective dose of at least 100 Gy. Every patient was deemed medically inoperable, more than ten because of comorbidities and more than five because they refused surgery. Stage I lung tumors that were newly diagnosed and primary were found in roughly 15 patients, while a few patients had oligometastatic NSCLC after surgical resection of the primary tumor. Overall study results and their limits: The small cohort and short follow-up limited the study, so independent validation of the findings is needed. No adjustment for multiple comparisons was applied to any of the reported P values. A decrease in unique TCR clone counts was observed after SBRT (median around 9,800 before versus around 6,900 after; Wilcoxon paired P=0.011). TRBV and TRBJ usage frequencies reportedly varied with metastasis status, involving two V genes at baseline and about 10 V and two J genes after SBRT. Post-SBRT Shannon entropy and its change from baseline were lower in patients who developed distant metastases; baseline Shannon entropy was not associated with metastases. No determination of tumor specificity was made for expanded TCR clones.

Two rounds of multiplex PCR were performed to amplify the TCR beta CDR3 region from genomic DNA. The first PCR round used primers specific to each TRBV and TRBJ gene, and the primer sequences were filed in Chinese patent CN105087789A. Universal primers were used in the second PCR round. The Roche High Pure PCR Template Preparation Kit was used to extract genomic DNA from the frozen PBMCs. Paired-end sequencing with 151 bp reads was performed on the libraries using an Illumina HiSeq 3000. As for the authors' bioinformatics: CutAdapt was used to discard raw reads that did not contain the multiplex PCR primer sequences. PEAR was used to merge high-quality paired reads into contigs. MiXCR assigned TRB V, D and J gene segments to each contig by aligning to reference sequences. To remove sequencing errors, CDR3 sequences were clustered according to base quality and sequence similarity. Diversity was measured as Shannon entropy normalized by the natural log of productive TCR sequence number. Clonality was computed as one minus the ratio of Shannon entropy to the natural log of the number of unique clonotypes. The Youden index of ROC curves was used to select progression-free survival cut-offs for repertoire metrics, and analyses were performed in R 3.5.3. The public sequencing data were trimmed at Q25 with fastp and processed into clonotypes with MiXCR by TCRdb, which kept only in-frame beta chains. Each record represents a unique CDR3 protein, reported with the most common genes and DNA among its rows. The V and J calls shown here were made by TCRdb, not taken from the authors' results. This sample lists roughly 13,000 distinct CDR3 sequences; 37% were detected once. Of the sample, roughly two fifths falls within the top ten clones.

All patients had node-negative disease on CT and PET/CT, and none had a history of other malignancies or had previously received chemotherapy or radiotherapy. At each of the two time points, 6 to 7 milliliters of peripheral venous blood were collected into EDTA tubes. PBMCs were isolated by Ficoll-Paque Plus density-gradient centrifugation. Right after collection, samples were placed at -80 degrees C and kept there until analysis. V is reduced by 4 bases and J by 0 bases, leaving a spacing of 11 bases between them. The CDR3 runs 14 residues from the cysteine to the phenylalanine. The only DNA kept is the CDR3, 42 bases in frame from the first base. CDR1 SGDLS and CDR2 YYNGEE were looked up in the germline V gene.

Material: PBMCs, obtained before or after stereotactic body radiation therapy (not recorded which). The chain couples TRBV9 to TRBJ2-7; the D gene is unclear. This TCR was sampled from a donor over 45 with non-small cell lung cancer. The CDR3 region reads CASSSSGLSYEQYF. The DNA reads as follows: TGTGCCAGCAGCTCATCGGGTCTCTCCTACGAGCAGTACTTC.